This TCR beta chain was identified in a study of control samples from healthy donors and cancer patients. Data came from immunoSEQ multiplex PCR; TCRdb stores just in-frame clones and leaves some out. The sample comprises about 160,000 clones, just under 95% of which are singletons, and roughly 8.4% rests with the top ten. Looked up from germline, CDR1 is ENHRY and CDR2 is SYGVKD. The V gene end was trimmed by 4 bases and the J gene end by 7 bases; junction bases not matched to a gene: 8. There are 15 residues in the CDR3. This clone has only one observation. The genes are TRBV10-3 and TRBJ2-1; TRBD2 agrees at 9 bases. This clonotype was obtained from a woman aged 40-49 years in good health. The sequenced sample was blood. The CDR3 loop is CAISAAGGLRNEQFF. The CDR3 DNA reads as TGTGCCATCAGTGCGGCGGGGGGGCTGCGGAATGAGCAGTTCTTC.